This T cell receptor beta chain appears in the sequencing data of a study of tumor T cells in aggressive B-cell lymphoma (dated by TCRdb to 2017 to 2019). Taken from cysteine to phenylalanine, the CDR3 has 19 residues. CDR3 DNA only is kept here, 57 bases in frame from base 1. Via the germline V gene, CDR1 is MDHEN and CDR2 SYDVKM. Compared with germline, V lacks 8 bases and J lacks 4 bases; bases without a gene match: 21. Comment on this clone: Its antigen is currently not known. Nothing much larger sits one base from this clone, and base qualities are not available.

Library construction relied on the immunoSEQ multiplex PCR assay. Here the immuneACCESS table is served through TCRdb, limited to in-frame sequences with V and J called. Missing clones are a known gap in these copies; in checked studies unresolved V genes cover under half, and the rest lacks a known reason. The sample table lists around 2,300 clones, 82% of them with a count of one. Around 4.5% of the sample lies in the top ten. Here the chain combines TRBV28 and TRBJ2-1; TRBD2 matches 9 bases in the middle. This clonotype was sampled from an adult with diffuse large B cell lymphoma. Sequencing used tumor tissue. The CDR3 protein sequence reads: CASGTHRASGRPRYNEQFF. The DNA reads TGTGCCAGCGGCACACACAGGGCAAGCGGGAGGCCGAGGTACAATGAGCAGTTCTTC.